One sample yielded the 21 T cell receptor beta chains listed below, sequenced in a study of OX40 agonist ivuxolimab in advanced cancers. The method was immunoSEQ multiplex PCR; TCRdb's version includes in-frame clones alone and lacks a portion of them. This repertoire shows under 90,000 clones, approximately 90% found once; its top ten account for around 0.18%. The starting material was CD4+ or CD8+ T cells sorted from blood, obtained in a trial of the OX40 agonist ivuxolimab. Receptor source: an adult with an advanced solid tumor such as melanoma, head and neck, liver or kidney cancer.

The chain links TRBV6-4 to TRBJ2-1; D gene unclear. The ends were cut back, 6 bases at V and 10 bases at J, with 7 bases in the middle. From germline, CDR1 is MRHNA and CDR2 SNTAGT. The CDR3 is 10 amino acids. CDR3 sequence: CASRPGEQFF. CDR3 sequence (DNA): TGTGCCAGCAGGCCTGGGGAGCAGTTCTTC.

The rearrangement links TRBV6-5 to TRBJ2-1; D might be TRBD1 or TRBD2, each matching 6 bases. Looked up from germline, CDR1 is MNHEY and CDR2 is SVGAGI. V lost 8 bases to trimming and J lost 6 bases, with 11 bases between them. The CDR3 extends over 12 amino acids. CDR3 DNA sequence: TGTGCCAGCGGAAAGGGGGGCAATGAGCAGTTCTTC. The encoded protein is CASGKGGNEQFF.

The genes are TRBV11-1 and TRBJ1-1, with D unresolved. Germline-derived CDR1 and CDR2 are SGHAT and FQDESV (reference sequence). Trimming removed 1 base from V and 7 bases from J, with 16 bases in between. The CDR3 extends over 15 amino acids. The CDR3 DNA reads as TGTGCCAGCAGCTTAGGAGGTTCCTTGGTAATTGAAGCTTTCTTT. Protein product: CASSLGGSLVIEAFF.

The CDR3 reads CASSLATGSFSYEQYF. CDR3 DNA: TGTGCCAGCAGCTTAGCAACAGGGAGTTTCTCCTACGAGCAGTACTTC. V is TRBV7-2 and J is TRBJ2-7, with D possibly TRBD1 on 6 matching bases. Germline V gives CDR1 SGHTA, CDR2 FQGNSA. The CDR3 is 16 amino acids. Trimming shortened V by 0 bases and J by 0 bases, and 12 bases separated the two germline ends.

This chain uses TRBV25-1 with TRBJ2-7; 8 nucleotides line up with TRBD2. V lost 0 bases, J lost 4 bases, and 11 bases stayed unmatched. CDR3 length equals 17 residues. Germline V gene sequence: CDR1 MGHDK, CDR2 SYGVNS. CDR3 protein: CASSEYGRVAGKYEQYF. CDR3 nucleotides: TGTGCCAGCAGTGAATACGGGAGGGTAGCAGGGAAATACGAGCAGTACTTC.

V is TRBV27 and J is TRBJ2-7, with TRBD2 matching 10 bases. The CDR3 totals 15 residues. Germline values: CDR1 MNHEY, CDR2 SMNVEV (reference sequence). J was trimmed by 2 bases and V by 2 bases; bases with no gene match: 3. The CDR3 here is CASSLGTSVTYEQYF. CDR3 DNA sequence: TGTGCCAGCAGTTTAGGGACTAGCGTGACCTACGAGCAGTACTTC.

This clone has only one observation. This chain connects TRBV5-1 to TRBJ2-1; the D gene is possibly TRBD1 (5 bases). Per the germline V gene, CDR1 is SGHRS and CDR2 is YFSETQ. The CDR3 runs 14 residues. V lost 5 bases to trimming and J lost 7 bases, with 16 bases between them. In DNA, the CDR3 is TGCGCCAGCAGTAAGCTCCAGGGCCGAAATGAGCAGTTCTTC. Amino acid sequence: CASSKLQGRNEQFF.

This rearrangement joins TRBV9 to TRBJ2-3, with D possibly matching TRBD2 (6 bases). The germline CDR1 and CDR2 sequences are SGDLS and YYNGEE. The CDR3 has 13 residues. Trimming removed 6 bases at V and 2 bases at J, with 10 bases between. The CDR3 coding sequence is TGTGCCAGCAATTGGGAGGACACAGATACGCAGTATTTT. Amino acids: CASNWEDTDTQYF.

The genes are TRBV6-1 and TRBJ2-2, with D possibly matching TRBD2 (5 bases). The germline V and J ends were trimmed by 2 bases and 7 bases, with 8 bases remaining between them. CDR1 MNHNS and CDR2 SASEGT come from the germline V gene. The CDR3 loop spans 13 amino acids. The CDR3 DNA follows: TGTGCCAGCAGTGAATCAGGAGGCGGGGAGCTGTTTTTT. Residues: CASSESGGGELFF.

This clone was seen a single time. The chain couples TRBV9 to TRBJ1-4; 9 bases are a match to TRBD1. Germline V CDR1 and CDR2: SGDLS, YYNGEE. The CDR3 sequence is 18 residues long. V shed 4 bases, J shed 0 bases, and the junction held 10 bases outside the gene matches. As DNA, the CDR3 is TGTGCCAGCAGCCCCCGGACAGGGGATATTGCAACTAATGAAAAACTGTTTTTT. Its protein product is CASSPRTGDIATNEKLFF.

This chain links TRBV6-1 with TRBJ2-7; 12 bases line up with TRBD2. Germline CDR1 reads MNHNS; CDR2 reads SASEGT. The CDR3 covers 14 residues. With 10 bases clipped from V and 2 bases from J, the junction kept 6 bases outside the gene matches. The CDR3 loop is CATIPSGRAYEQYF. Here the CDR3 DNA reads TGTGCCACCATTCCTAGCGGGAGGGCCTACGAGCAGTACTTC.

The gene calls are TRBV7-8 and TRBJ1-1; D unclear. The CDR3 contains 12 residues. CDR1 is SGHVS, CDR2 FQNEAQ, per germline. V was clipped by 8 bases and J by 1 base, with 8 bases between them. The CDR3 protein is CASRVENTEAFF. The DNA for the CDR3 is TGTGCCAGCCGGGTGGAGAACACTGAAGCTTTCTTT.

This clone is a singleton in its sample. The V gene is TRBV7-3, the J gene TRBJ2-3, with D perhaps matching TRBD1 (5 bases). Germline loops: CDR1 SGHTA, CDR2 FQGTGA. V was cut by 4 bases and J by 1 base, with 6 bases left in between. The CDR3 is 13 amino acids. The CDR3 nucleotides are TGTGCCAGCAGCTGGGGCGGCACAGATACGCAGTATTTT. This gives the protein CASSWGGTDTQYF.

The chain employs TRBV30 and TRBJ2-3; maybe TRBD1 (5 bases). CDR3 length equals 16 residues. Germline V lookup: CDR1 GTSNPN, CDR2 SVGIG (reference sequence). Trimming left V 3 bases short and J 3 bases short, with 19 bases between. CDR3 sequence reads: CAWSHSAGFRTDTQYF. CDR3 in DNA: TGTGCCTGGAGCCACTCTGCAGGGTTTAGGACAGATACGCAGTATTTT.

The chain has TRBV6-1 and TRBJ2-1, with no clear D. Germline V gene data show CDR1 as MNHNS and CDR2 as SASEGT. The V and J ends lost 2 bases and 6 bases respectively, with 8 bases between them. The CDR3 contains 13 residues. CDR3 bases: TGTGCCAGCAGTGAAACAAAGTCCAATGAGCAGTTCTTC. It specifies CASSETKSNEQFF.

The rearrangement uses TRBV5-1 and TRBJ1-2; 7 bases fit TRBD1. Trimming cost V 5 bases and J 7 bases; bases outside gene matches: 11. This CDR3 contains 14 residues. CDR1 SGHRS and CDR2 YFSETQ come from the germline V gene. CDR3 bases: TGCGCCAGCAGTAGGGAGGGGGCGAGAGGTGGCTACACCTTC. Its protein is CASSREGARGGYTF.

V usage is TRBV11-2 and J usage is TRBJ2-1; perhaps TRBD1 as D (6 bases). This CDR3 spans 15 amino acids. The V and J ends lost 1 base and 1 base respectively, with 8 bases between them. CDR1 is SGHAT, CDR2 FQNNGV, per germline. CDR3 residues: CASSLGQGSYNEQFF. The CDR3 region has the DNA TGTGCCAGCAGCTTAGGTCAGGGGTCCTACAATGAGCAGTTCTTC. The variable domain in full, completed from reference TRBV11-2 and TRBJ2-1, reads EAGVAQSPRYKIIEKRQSVAFWCNPISGHATLYWYQQILGQGPKLLIQFQNNGVVDDSQLPKDRFSAERLKGVDSTLKIQPAKLEDSAVYLCASSLGQGSYNEQFFGPGTRLTVL.

This clone was found a few times. The rearrangement uses TRBV7-9 and TRBJ1-1; D gene unclear. The CDR3 runs 13 residues. Germline V gene lookup returns CDR1 SEHNR and CDR2 FQNEAQ (reference sequence). V was shortened by 1 base and J by 7 bases, with 10 bases between the two germline ends. The chain's CDR3 is CASSLDLGNEAFF. CDR3 DNA sequence: TGTGCCAGCAGCTTAGATTTAGGGAATGAAGCTTTCTTT.

V is TRBV6-1 and J is TRBJ2-2; D possibly uses TRBD1 or TRBD2 (5 bases each). Trimming took 2 bases from V and 3 from J, leaving 13 bases between them. This CDR3 has 16 residues. Germline assignment: CDR1 MNHNS and CDR2 SASEGT. The CDR3 protein is CASSEWGSVDTGELFF. The CDR3 coding sequence is TGTGCCAGCAGTGAATGGGGGAGTGTGGACACCGGGGAGCTGTTTTTT.

The CDR3 DNA sequence: TGTGCCTGGAGAAGGGTAGTACAGGGGGCTACGAACACTGAAGCTTTCTTT. Translating gives CAWRRVVQGATNTEAFF. J is TRBJ1-1 and V is TRBV30, with 9 nucleotides matching TRBD1. The trim removed 3 bases at V and 1 base at J, leaving 12 bases unmatched. The CDR3 totals 17 residues. In germline, CDR1 is GTSNPN, CDR2 SVGIG (reference sequence).

The chain is built from TRBV5-4 and TRBJ1-6, with unresolved D. There are 16 residues in the CDR3. Trimming took 0 bases from V and 4 from J, leaving 11 bases between them. Germline V gene sequence: CDR1 SGHNT, CDR2 YYREEE (reference sequence). Here the CDR3 reads CASSLGVPAYNSPLHF. In DNA form, the CDR3 reads TGTGCCAGCAGCTTGGGTGTCCCAGCGTATAATTCACCCCTCCACTTT. Combining the CDR3 with reference TRBV5-4 and TRBJ1-6 gives the whole variable domain ETGVTQSPTHLIKTRGQQVTLRCSSQSGHNTVSWYQQALGQGPQFIFQYYREEENGRGNFPPRFSGLQFPNYSSELNVNALELDDSALYLCASSLGVPAYNSPLHFGNGTRLTVT.